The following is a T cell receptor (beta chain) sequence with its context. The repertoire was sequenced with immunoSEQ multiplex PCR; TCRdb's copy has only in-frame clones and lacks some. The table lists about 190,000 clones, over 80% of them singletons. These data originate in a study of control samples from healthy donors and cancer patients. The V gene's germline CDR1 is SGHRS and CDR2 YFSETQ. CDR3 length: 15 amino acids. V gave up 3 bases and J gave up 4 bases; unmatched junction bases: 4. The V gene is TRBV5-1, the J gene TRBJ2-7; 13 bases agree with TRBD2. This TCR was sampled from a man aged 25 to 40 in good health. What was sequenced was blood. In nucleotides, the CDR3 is TGCGCCAGCAGCTCTAGACTAGCGGGGGGATACGAGCAGTACTTC. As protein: CASSSRLAGGYEQYF.